This entry features one TCR beta chain sequence. This sample is part of a study of blood T cell repertoires in COVID-19. Across the whole study: Sites across the United States, Italy and Spain contributed samples from acute and convalescent COVID-19.

Authors' processing steps: Cell counts per sample came from amplifying reference gene primers. TCRdb's table, derived via immunoSEQ multiplex PCR, lists solely in-frame clones and lacks some. V and J calls and clone size are as listed in that table; D and trimming were resolved from the DNA. This sample yields approximately 250,000 clones, of which 80% to 90% are seen a single time; roughly 4% belongs to the top ten. The CDR3 loop spans 14 amino acids. V lost 2 bases and J lost 2, with 9 bases in between. The germline V gene encodes CDR1 LNHDA and CDR2 SQIVND (reference sequence). Individuals drawn from approximately 26 US areas were roughly 18 to 100 years old. Self-reported history from a screening survey and questionnaire set each donor's cohort.

The sample consisted of PBMCs or T cells enriched from blood (not recorded which). This chain joins TRBV19 and TRBJ1-1; tentative D call: TRBD1 (6 bases). The clonotype was recovered from a woman younger than 45 with acute COVID-19. The CDR3 bases are TGTGCCAGTAGTATAATGACAGGTAACACTGAAGCTTTCTTT. It translates to CASSIMTGNTEAFF.